The 27 T cell receptor beta chains presented below share a single source sample, sequenced in a study of low-dose radiotherapy and immunotherapy resistance in tumors. Covering alpha and beta chains, TRAV- and TRBV-specific primers were used for the first-strand cDNA. TCR amplification ran roughly 21 PCR cycles using constant-region and V-primer adapter primers. Each CDR3 protein gets one entry after TCRdb re-called the reads with MiXCR. Among about 13,000 distinct CDR3 sequences, around three fifths were seen once, and the ten largest hold approximately 8%. These receptors were collected from a human donor with advanced metastatic prostate, ovarian, gallbladder or colorectal cancer (not recorded which). This table probably holds off-target reads from a library built for another chain.

The CDR3 DNA reads as TGTGCCAGCATTGAGCGGGCCACCTCGGGGAGGCCCCAGCATTTT. Translation: CASIERATSGRPQHF. This chain connects TRBV28 to TRBJ1-5; D not certain. CDR1 is MDHEN, CDR2 SYDVKM, per germline. V was trimmed by 7 bases and J by 9 bases, leaving 22 bases between them. This CDR3 is 15 amino acids long.

V is TRBV28 and J is TRBJ2-7; TRBD2 aligns across 11 bases. The CDR3 extends over 17 amino acids. Germline assignment: CDR1 MDHEN and CDR2 SYDVKM. Trimming at V came to 4 bases and at J to 2 bases, leaving 10 bases not matched to a gene. The CDR3 region is CASSSWTSGPAAYEQYF. The CDR3 coding sequence is TGTGCCAGCAGTTCGTGGACTAGCGGGCCCGCCGCCTACGAGCAGTACTTC.

This chain connects TRBV6-2 or TRBV6-3 to TRBJ1-3, with a weak D call TRBD1 (5 bases). V was clipped by 2 bases and J by 0 bases, with 8 bases between them. CDR3 length equals 15 residues. The germline V gene has CDR1 MNHEY and CDR2 SVGEGT. CDR3 nucleotide sequence: TGTGCCAGCAGTTACGGACACAGCTCTGGAAACACCATATATTTT. Translated: CASSYGHSSGNTIYF.

In this sample, this clonotype turned up a few times. The CDR3 reads CASGLASTDTQYF. In nucleotides, the CDR3 is TGTGCCAGCGGACTAGCTAGCACAGATACGCAGTATTTT. V gene TRBV12-3 or TRBV12-4 combines with J gene TRBJ2-3, with 8 bases matching TRBD2. V trimming: 8 bases; J trimming: 0 bases; junction bases outside the gene matches: 1. The CDR3 has 13 amino acids.

In its sample, this clonotype was seen once. The J gene is TRBJ1-1, the V gene TRBV2; possible D gene TRBD1, 5 bases. Germline-derived CDR1 and CDR2 are SNHLY and FYNNEI. Trimming stripped 7 bases from V and 6 bases from J, with 9 bases between. The CDR3 covers 11 residues. The CDR3 bases are TGTGCCAGCACCCTCAGGGCTGAAGCTTTCTTT. Amino acids: CASTLRAEAFF.

The J gene is TRBJ2-7, the V gene TRBV27, with TRBD2 as a possible D gene (5 bases). This CDR3 is 16 amino acids long. The V gene lost 6 bases and the J gene lost 2 bases, with 20 bases spanning the gap. The germline gives CDR1 MNHEY, CDR2 SMNVEV (reference sequence). The CDR3 region has the DNA TGTGCCAGCAGACTCCATGGAGGTGATACGCCCTACGAGCAGTACTTC. Translation: CASRLHGGDTPYEQYF.

The chain carries TRBV28 and TRBJ2-7, with TRBD1 as a possible D gene (5 bases). Germline V gene sequence: CDR1 MDHEN, CDR2 SYDVKM. The CDR3 extends over 14 amino acids. V gave up 10 bases and J gave up 3 bases, with 19 bases separating them. This chain's CDR3 is CATDPRQGNYEQYF. The CDR3 nucleotides are TGTGCCACCGACCCCCGGCAGGGAAACTACGAGCAGTACTTC.

The gene calls are TRBV4-3 and TRBJ1-6, with D possibly being TRBD1 (6 bases). Per germline, CDR1 LGHNA and CDR2 YSLEER. This CDR3 spans 17 amino acids. Trimming left V 1 base short and J 3 bases short, with 13 bases between. The CDR3 DNA is TGCGCCAGCAGCCAAGGAGGCGGACAGTACTATAATTCACCCCTCCACTTT. Amino acid sequence: CASSQGGGQYYNSPLHF.

This clonotype has just a few counts. V is TRBV5-3 and J is TRBJ2-2; TRBD1 matches 9 bases. TRBV5-3 has ORF status, its function being uncertain. CDR3 length equals 16 residues. Trimming cost V 8 bases and J 0 bases; bases outside gene matches: 8. CDR3 nucleotides: TGTGCCAGCAGAGACAGGGGGGCCGCGAACACCGGGGAGCTGTTTTTT. Its protein is CASRDRGAANTGELFF.

In its sample, this clonotype was seen a few times. This chain uses TRBV7-2 with TRBJ2-1; D remains ambiguous. With 4 bases removed from V and 10 bases from J, the gap between germline ends came to 20 bases. CDR1 and CDR2 (germline): SGHTA, FQGNSA. This CDR3 is 15 amino acids long. Written as DNA, the CDR3 is TGTGCCAGCAGCTCTCGCCCCTGGGCCGAGGTGGAGCAGTTCTTC. Its protein is CASSSRPWAEVEQFF. Looking up the rest from reference TRBV7-2 and TRBJ2-1 gives the full variable domain: GAGVSQSPSNKVTEKGKDVELRCDPISGHTALYWYRQSLGQGLEFLIYFQGNSAPDKSGLPSDRFSAERTGGSVSTLTIQRTQQEDSAVYLCASSSRPWAEVEQFFGPGTRLTVL.

The V gene is TRBV7-2, the J gene TRBJ1-2; D ambiguous. Germline CDR1 and CDR2: SGHTA and FQGNSA. This CDR3 is built from 15 residues. V shed 5 bases and J shed 2 bases, with 15 bases lying between them. The CDR3 protein is CASSLTPTGNYGYTF. CDR3 nucleotide sequence: TGTGCCAGCAGCCTCACCCCCACCGGAAACTATGGCTACACCTTC.

This chain connects TRBV21-1 to TRBJ2-5; the table's D call of TRBD1 was not tested on the DNA. TRBV21-1 is described as a pseudogene. The CDR3 sequence is 14 residues long. The DNA of the CDR3 is TGTGCCAGCAGCAACCGGGACAGGGAAGAGACCCAGTACTTC. Protein product: CASSNRDREETQYF.

The chain recombines TRBV5-1 with TRBJ1-1, with unresolved D. The ends were cut back, 0 bases at V and 1 base at J, with 4 bases in the middle. The CDR3 totals 13 residues. Germline V lookup: CDR1 SGHRS, CDR2 YFSETQ. The CDR3: CASSLERNTEAFF. CDR3 DNA: TGCGCCAGCAGCTTGGAAAGGAACACTGAAGCTTTCTTT.

The gene calls are TRBV28 and TRBJ2-7, with a weak D call TRBD2 (6 bases). The CDR3 is 14 amino acids. Looked up from germline, CDR1 is MDHEN and CDR2 is SYDVKM. V was trimmed by 11 bases and J by 2 bases, leaving 19 bases between them. The CDR3 DNA follows: TGTGCCCGCGGCGCGGGGCCACCTCCCTACGAGCAGTACTTC. This encodes CARGAGPPPYEQYF.

This chain joins TRBV24-1 and TRBJ2-4; D not certain. V lost 9 bases to trimming and J lost 4 bases, with 12 bases between them. This CDR3 spans 13 amino acids. Germline lookup yields CDR1 KGHDR and CDR2 SFDVKD. This CDR3 is CATVTAEKNIQYF. The CDR3 bases are TGTGCCACCGTAACGGCGGAAAAAAACATTCAGTACTTC.

This clonotype turned up a few times. V and J are TRBV5-1 and TRBJ2-7, with 7 bases aligning to TRBD2. The CDR3 totals 16 residues. J gave up 4 bases and V 0 bases, and 10 bases lay outside the gene matches. CDR1 and CDR2 (germline): SGHRS, YFSETQ. CDR3 region: CASSLEPRRDYYEQYF. CDR3 coding DNA: TGCGCCAGCAGCTTGGAACCCCGCAGGGACTATTACGAGCAGTACTTC.

The rearrangement joins TRBV19 to TRBJ2-2, with TRBD2 identical over 10 bases. V dropped 8 bases and J dropped 3; count of bases not matched to a gene: 6. The CDR3 is 15 residues long. The germline gives CDR1 LNHDA, CDR2 SQIVND (reference sequence). CDR3 amino acids: CASRLAGVYTGELFF. CDR3 nucleotides: TGTGCCAGTCGTCTAGCGGGGGTGTACACCGGGGAGCTGTTTTTT. Together with reference TRBV19 and TRBJ2-2, the CDR3 gives the full variable domain: DGGITQSPKYLFRKEGQNVTLSCEQNLNHDAMYWYRQDPGQGLRLIYYSQIVNDFQKGDIAEGYSVSREKKESFPLTVTSAQKNPTAFYLCASRLAGVYTGELFFGEGSRLTVL.

CDR3 nucleotides: TGCGCCAGCAGCCCCGGACAGGGGAGGGACCTAGAGACCCAGTACTTC. It is translated as CASSPGQGRDLETQYF. The chain is built from TRBV4-3 and TRBJ2-5, with TRBD1 matching 9 bases. After removal of 4 bases from V and 4 bases from J, the junction contained 10 bases not matched to a gene. The CDR3 spans 16 residues. Germline CDR1 is LGHNA and CDR2 is YSLEER.

J is TRBJ2-7 and V is TRBV5-1, with D perhaps TRBD2 (6 bases). The ends were cut back, 4 bases at V and 7 bases at J, with 15 bases in the middle. Germline V gene sequence: CDR1 SGHRS, CDR2 YFSETQ. The CDR3 totals 13 residues. CDR3 protein: CASSLYLAGEQYF. The CDR3 DNA is TGCGCCAGCAGCCTATACCTGGCGGGGGAGCAGTACTTC.

The genes are TRBV9 and TRBJ1-2, with D possibly being TRBD1 (6 bases). Germline assignment: CDR1 SGDLS and CDR2 YYNGEE. V lost 0 bases, J lost 5 bases, and 14 bases lay in between. The CDR3 sequence is 15 residues long. The CDR3: CASSVGGQFEYGYTF. The CDR3 region has the DNA TGTGCCAGCAGCGTAGGTGGACAGTTCGAGTATGGCTACACCTTC.

The gene calls are TRBV7-9 and TRBJ2-7; D may be TRBD1 or TRBD2 (5 bases each). CDR1 is SEHNR and CDR2 is FQNEAQ in the germline V gene (reference sequence). Trimming removed 5 bases at V and 6 bases at J, with 20 bases between. CDR3 size: 15 residues. The CDR3 sequence: CASSPRDLDWGEQYF. In DNA, the CDR3 is TGTGCCAGCAGCCCTCGGGACCTAGATTGGGGCGAGCAGTACTTC.

In this sample, this clonotype turned up a few times. CDR3 bases: TGTGCCAGCAGCCCCGCCGGGCAAACGGCTGATGAGCAGTTCTTC. Its translation: CASSPAGQTADEQFF. The gene calls are TRBV28 and TRBJ2-1; the D is unclear. This CDR3 has 15 amino acids. The ends were cut back, 6 bases at V and 8 bases at J, with 20 bases in the middle. Per germline, CDR1 MDHEN and CDR2 SYDVKM.

The genes are TRBV4-1 and TRBJ2-7; D remains unclear. The CDR3 spans 14 residues. Trimming stripped 1 base from V and 2 bases from J, with 9 bases between. CDR1 is MGHRA, CDR2 YSYEKL, per germline. The CDR3 DNA follows: TGCGCCAGCAGCCAAGGGGAAGGACCCTACGAGCAGTACTTC. This translates into CASSQGEGPYEQYF.

The CDR3 reads CSVEQGAGTDTQYF. CDR3 DNA sequence: TGCAGCGTTGAGCAGGGGGCTGGCACAGATACGCAGTATTTT. V is TRBV29-1 and J is TRBJ2-3; 8 bases align to TRBD1. Unmatched junction bases numbered 3, after V lost 3 bases and J lost 1 base. Germline assignment: CDR1 SQVTM and CDR2 ANQGSEA. The CDR3 totals 14 residues.

The chain combines TRBV6-2 or TRBV6-3 with TRBJ2-7, with 7 bases that match TRBD2. The germline gives CDR1 MNHEY, CDR2 SVGEGT. The length of the CDR3 is 14 residues. V shed 6 bases and J 2 bases; nucleotides not matched to a gene: 7. The CDR3 DNA sequence: TGTGCCAGCAGACCAAGAGCGGGGACCTACGAGCAGTACTTC. It specifies CASRPRAGTYEQYF.

This clonotype was seen only once. The V call is TRBV6-5, the J call TRBJ2-3; no firm D call. The CDR3 consists of 14 residues. CDR1 MNHEY and CDR2 SVGAGI come from the germline V gene. Trimming took off 5 bases at V and 5 bases at J, with 14 bases between the two ends. CDR3 sequence (DNA): TGTGCCAGCAGTGAAGCGCTTCTAGAAGATACGCAGTATTTT. Protein sequence: CASSEALLEDTQYF.

The chain uses TRBV2 and TRBJ2-6; 7 nucleotides line up with TRBD2. V lost 8 bases and J lost 4; bases outside the gene matches: 2. This CDR3 spans 13 amino acids. From germline, CDR1 is SNHLY and CDR2 FYNNEI. CDR3 bases: TGTGCCAGCCTAGCGGAGGGGGCCAACGTCCTGACTTTC. This encodes CASLAEGANVLTF.